The 17 T cell receptor beta chains below come from one sample, sequenced in a study of CD8 T cells in Susac syndrome. With random hexamers, reverse transcription was performed on roughly 0.45 to 1 ug of RNA. From the immunoSEQ multiplex PCR reads, TCRdb called clonotypes with MiXCR, one entry per CDR3 protein. Among 100,000 to 150,000 distinct CDR3 sequences, approximately 95% were seen once, and the ten largest hold roughly 0.31%. Sequencing was performed on CD8+ T cells from PBMCs. These receptor sequences come from a human donor with multiple sclerosis.

There are a few counts of this clonotype. V usage is TRBV5-1 and J usage is TRBJ1-1; TRBD1 aligns across 11 bases. CDR1 and CDR2 (germline): SGHRS, YFSETQ. The CDR3 loop spans 16 amino acids. J gave up 4 bases and V 3 bases, and 8 bases lay outside the gene matches. CDR3: CASSWEGQGVGTEAFF. CDR3 coding DNA: TGCGCCAGCAGCTGGGAGGGACAGGGGGTCGGCACTGAAGCTTTCTTT.

The chain joins TRBV27 to TRBJ2-7; tentative D call: TRBD2 (7 bases). The CDR3 has 13 residues. Germline V gene lookup returns CDR1 MNHEY and CDR2 SMNVEV (reference sequence). V was shortened by 2 bases and J by 5 bases, with 10 bases between the two germline ends. The CDR3 reads CASSLGGGHEQYF. CDR3 nucleotide sequence: TGTGCCAGCAGTTTAGGCGGGGGCCACGAGCAGTACTTC.

V usage is TRBV13 and J usage is TRBJ1-2; a weak D match, TRBD1 (6 bases). Deletions cut 1 base from V and 6 bases from J, with 18 bases between. Germline lookup yields CDR1 PRHDT and CDR2 FYEKMQ (reference sequence). This CDR3 has 16 residues. Here the CDR3 DNA reads TGTGCCAGCAGCTTAGCCAAAAGGGGGGCGCATGATGGCTACACCTTC. Its translation: CASSLAKRGAHDGYTF.

The genes are TRBV27 and TRBJ2-2, with D hard to call. The CDR3 consists of 12 residues. CDR1 and CDR2 (germline): MNHEY, SMNVEV (reference sequence). Trimming removed 2 bases from V and 8 bases from J, with 6 bases in between. DNA for the CDR3: TGTGCCAGCAGTTTACGGCTAGGGGAGCTGTTTTTT. This codes for CASSLRLGELFF.

This clonotype was seen more than once but under ten times. V is TRBV7-2 and J is TRBJ2-7; D ambiguous. Germline values: CDR1 SGHTA, CDR2 FQGNSA. The CDR3 length is 14 residues. V was pared by 3 bases and J by 0 bases, with 9 bases between. The CDR3 DNA reads as TGTGCCAGCAGCTTGTCTTTTAGCTCCTACGAGCAGTACGTC. It yields the protein CASSLSFSSYEQYV.

This clonotype was seen only once. The genes are TRBV6-5 and TRBJ2-7, with no clear D. Trimming removed 0 bases from V and 9 bases from J, with 12 bases in between. This CDR3 is built from 13 residues. Germline V gives CDR1 MNHEY, CDR2 SVGAGI. For the CDR3, the DNA is TGTGCCAGCAGTTACTCGACGGCTGTGGTGCAGTACGTC. The encoded protein is CASSYSTAVVQYV.

This rearrangement joins TRBV27 to TRBJ2-3; no firm D call. V lost 3 bases to trimming and J lost 4 bases, with 5 bases between them. The germline V gene has CDR1 MNHEY and CDR2 SMNVEV (reference sequence). The CDR3 totals 12 residues. CDR3 sequence: CASSFNPDTQYF. The CDR3, as DNA: TGTGCCAGCAGTTTCAACCCAGATACGCAGTATTTT.

This clonotype was seen only once. V and J are TRBV5-6 and TRBJ2-2; D not resolved. From germline, CDR1 is SGHDT and CDR2 YYEEEE. This CDR3 comprises 15 residues. Trimming took off 0 bases at V and 5 bases at J, with 11 bases between the two ends. CDR3 region: CASSLGHMGTGELFF. The CDR3, as DNA: TGTGCCAGCAGCTTGGGCCATATGGGGACCGGGGAGCTGTTTTTT.

This chain connects TRBV6-5 to TRBJ2-1; 7 nucleotides align to TRBD1. With V trimmed by 6 bases and J by 6 bases, 2 bases remained unmatched. The germline CDR1 and CDR2 sequences are MNHEY and SVGAGI. The length of the CDR3 is 12 residues. The CDR3 is CASRRQGNEQFF. CDR3 coding DNA: TGTGCCAGCAGAAGACAGGGCAATGAGCAGTTCTTC.

This clonotype was recorded a few times. The V and J genes are TRBV15 and TRBJ2-7, with 8 bases lining up with TRBD1. This CDR3 spans 13 amino acids. Germline trimming cut 4 bases from V and 2 bases from J; bases unmatched to any gene: 1. Germline V gives CDR1 LNHNV, CDR2 YYDKDF (reference sequence). The CDR3 region has the DNA TGTGCCACCAGCAAGGACAGGGCCTACGAGCAGTACTTC. It translates to CATSKDRAYEQYF.

The rearrangement links TRBV12-3 or TRBV12-4 to TRBJ2-1; tentatively, D is TRBD2 (6 bases). The ends were cut back, 6 bases at V and 2 bases at J, with 17 bases in the middle. This CDR3 contains 16 residues. The CDR3, as DNA: TGTGCCAGCAGCTGGGGAGGACTGGAAACCTACAATGAGCAGTTCTTC. Its protein is CASSWGGLETYNEQFF.

The chain is built from TRBV9 and TRBJ1-1; 11 positions agree with TRBD1. There are 16 residues in the CDR3. Unmatched junction bases numbered 7, after V lost 2 bases and J lost 4 bases. Germline V gene data show CDR1 as SGDLS and CDR2 as YYNGEE. The DNA for the CDR3 is TGTGCCAGCAGCGTGGGGACCGGGACAGGGGGCACTGAAGCTTTCTTT. Translation: CASSVGTGTGGTEAFF.

The chain combines TRBV7-2 with TRBJ2-5, with 10 nucleotides matching TRBD2. The J segment lost 9 bases and the V segment lost 5 bases, leaving 9 bases of the junction unmatched. This CDR3 spans 14 amino acids. CDR1 SGHTA and CDR2 FQGNSA come from the germline V gene. The CDR3 bases are TGTGCCAGCAGCAATAGCGGGGGGAGGGAGGCCCAGTACTTC. Amino acids: CASSNSGGREAQYF.

The J gene is TRBJ2-3, the V gene TRBV7-2, with a tentative D call TRBD2 (6 bases). Per the germline V gene, CDR1 is SGHTA and CDR2 is FQGNSA. CDR3 length: 15 amino acids. The V end was cut by 5 bases, the J end by 4 bases, with 16 bases between. CDR3 sequence reads: CASSPLGGDPDTQYF. The CDR3 region has the DNA TGTGCCAGCAGCCCCCTGGGCGGGGACCCAGATACGCAGTATTTT.

The genes are TRBV5-6 and TRBJ1-1, with 7 bases aligning to TRBD1. Germline assignment: CDR1 SGHDT and CDR2 YYEEEE. V was pared by 0 bases and J by 2 bases, with 4 bases of the junction left unmatched. The CDR3 covers 15 residues. This chain's CDR3 is CASSLAGQTNTEAFF. As DNA, the CDR3 is TGTGCCAGCAGCTTGGCGGGACAGACCAACACTGAAGCTTTCTTT.

The chain joins TRBV7-3 to TRBJ2-3; 7 nucleotides line up with TRBD1. Germline CDR1 and CDR2: SGHTA and FQGTGA. Trimming removed 5 bases from V and 6 bases from J; junction bases left unmatched: 11. CDR3 length: 15 amino acids. DNA of the CDR3: TGTGCCAGCAGCCCGACAGGGCGAGCACCCGATACGCAGTATTTT. Residues: CASSPTGRAPDTQYF.

This clonotype was seen only once. The V call is TRBV9, the J call TRBJ1-3; TRBD1 matches 8 bases. This CDR3 has 14 residues. Losses at the gene ends were 4 bases for V and 5 bases for J; bases not matched to a gene: 5. Germline lookup yields CDR1 SGDLS and CDR2 YYNGEE. CDR3 nucleotides: TGTGCCAGCAGCTCCAGGACAGGGAGAAACACCATATATTTT. Translating it yields CASSSRTGRNTIYF.